This T cell receptor beta chain was identified in a study of blood T cell repertoires in COVID-19. The study recruited people aged about 18 to 95 years across around 23 US areas. Membership in each cohort depended on participant-reported clinical history. Recovered Cohort 3 donors showed two negative PCRs, clearance, or symptom resolution. CDR3 length equals 14 residues. The V end was cut by 2 bases, the J end by 0 bases, with 7 bases between. Per the germline V gene, CDR1 is SGHDN and CDR2 is FVKESK. Methods used by the authors: How many nucleated cells were present was estimated from reference gene primer amplification. Assay: immunoSEQ multiplex PCR; the TCRdb copy retains only in-frame clones and omits some. D and trimming were read from the DNA, whereas the V and J calls and clone size are those reported in that table. Of some 160,000 clones listed, 85% are singletons.

The chain joins TRBV14 to TRBJ1-1; a weak D match, TRBD1 (6 bases). The sequenced sample was PBMCs or T cells enriched from blood (not recorded which). The source of this sequence is a middle-aged woman who had recovered from COVID-19. In DNA, the CDR3 is TGTGCCAGCAGCCAACAGGGGATGAACACTGAAGCTTTCTTT. Translating it yields CASSQQGMNTEAFF.